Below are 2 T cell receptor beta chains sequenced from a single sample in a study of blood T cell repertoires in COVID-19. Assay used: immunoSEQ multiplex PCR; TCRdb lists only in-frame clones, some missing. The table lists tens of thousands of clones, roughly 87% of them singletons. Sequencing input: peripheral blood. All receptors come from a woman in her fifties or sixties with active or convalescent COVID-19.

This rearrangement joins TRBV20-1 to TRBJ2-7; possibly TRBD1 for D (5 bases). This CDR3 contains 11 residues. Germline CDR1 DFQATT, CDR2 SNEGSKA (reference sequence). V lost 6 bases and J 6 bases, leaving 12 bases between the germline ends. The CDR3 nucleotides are TGCAGTGCAAGACAGTCGGGCGAGCAGTACTTC. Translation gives CSARQSGEQYF.

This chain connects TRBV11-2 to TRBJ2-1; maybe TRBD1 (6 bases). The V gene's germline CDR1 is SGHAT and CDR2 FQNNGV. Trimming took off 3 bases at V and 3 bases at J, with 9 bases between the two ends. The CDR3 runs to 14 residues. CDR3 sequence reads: CASSFGGYYNEQFF. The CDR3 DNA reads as TGTGCCAGCAGCTTTGGGGGCTACTACAATGAGCAGTTCTTC.